This is a list of T cell receptor beta chains from one sample in a study of T cell responses to AZD1222 COVID-19 vaccine. Repertoires were generated with immunoSEQ multiplex PCR, while TCRdb's copy carries only in-frame clones and drops some. The sample lists tens of thousands of clones, 70% to 90% seen once, with over 25% in the top ten. The sample was peripheral blood, taken 28 days after the second AZD1222 dose. The receptors originated from an adult who received the AZD1222 COVID-19 vaccine. Both conserved end residues are part of each CDR3.

j_call v_call cdr3_length cdr3_aa
TRBJ1-1 TRBV18 13 CASSPRGQTEAFF
TRBJ1-2 TRBV9 13 CASSVVDNYGYTF
TRBJ2-3 TRBV28 22 CASSLGIGRPGFVGLATDTQYF
TRBJ1-1 TRBV11-2 17 CASSSFPAGHLNTEAFF
TRBJ1-3 TRBV27 15 CASSLSFGRGNTIYF
TRBJ2-7 TRBV7-9 13 CASSRAKSYEQYF
TRBJ1-4 TRBV5-1 14 CASRMGPVNEKLFF
TRBJ1-5 TRBV5-4 16 CARGPAGGISNQPQHF
TRBJ2-2 TRBV28 14 CASSSGGSTGELFF
TRBJ2-3 TRBV11-2 13 CASSSSAGASQYF
TRBJ1-1 TRBV7-2 15 CASSPTGVGNTEAFF
TRBJ2-7 TRBV11-2 15 CASSSRIGQGGEQYF
TRBJ2-7 TRBV2 15 CASSGRTGGSYEQYF
TRBJ1-2 TRBV2 12 CASTGPNYGYTF
TRBJ1-5 TRBV2 16 CASSGGGFDSNQPQHF
TRBJ2-7 TRBV5-6 17 CASSPIVGQGVSYEQYF
TRBJ2-7 TRBV3-1/TRBV3-2 13 CASSLGLLGEQYF
TRBJ2-1 TRBV30 14 CAWTSGISYNEQFF